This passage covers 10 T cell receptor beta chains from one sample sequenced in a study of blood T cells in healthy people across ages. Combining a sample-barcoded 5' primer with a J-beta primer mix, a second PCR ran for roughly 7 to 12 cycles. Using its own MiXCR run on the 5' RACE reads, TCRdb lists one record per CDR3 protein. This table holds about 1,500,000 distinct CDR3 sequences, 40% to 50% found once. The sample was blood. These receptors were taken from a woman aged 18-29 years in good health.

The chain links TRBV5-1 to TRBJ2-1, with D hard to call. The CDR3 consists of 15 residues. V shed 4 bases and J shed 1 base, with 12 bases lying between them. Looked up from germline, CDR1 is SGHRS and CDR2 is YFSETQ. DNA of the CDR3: TGCGCCAGCAGCACGTCGACGCAATCCTACAATGAGCAGTTCTTC. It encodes CASSTSTQSYNEQFF.

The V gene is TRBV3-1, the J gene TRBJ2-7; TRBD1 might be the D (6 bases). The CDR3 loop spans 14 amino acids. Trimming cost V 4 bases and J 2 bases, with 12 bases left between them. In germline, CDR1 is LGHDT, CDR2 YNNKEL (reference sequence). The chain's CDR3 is CASSRLGHTYEQYF. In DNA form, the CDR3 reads TGTGCCAGCAGCCGACTGGGACACACCTACGAGCAGTACTTC.

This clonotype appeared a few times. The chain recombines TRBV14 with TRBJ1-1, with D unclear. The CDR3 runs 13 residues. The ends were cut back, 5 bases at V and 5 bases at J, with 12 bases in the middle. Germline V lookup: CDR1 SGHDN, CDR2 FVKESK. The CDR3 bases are TGTGCCAGCAGCTACAGTGGGGAAACTGAAGCTTTCTTT. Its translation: CASSYSGETEAFF.

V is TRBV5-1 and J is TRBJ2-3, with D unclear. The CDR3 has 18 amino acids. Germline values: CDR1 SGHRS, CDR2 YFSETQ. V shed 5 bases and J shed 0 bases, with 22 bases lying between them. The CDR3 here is CASRPLTASRISTDTQYF. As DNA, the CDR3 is TGCGCCAGCAGACCATTAACAGCTTCCCGGATTAGCACAGATACGCAGTATTTT.

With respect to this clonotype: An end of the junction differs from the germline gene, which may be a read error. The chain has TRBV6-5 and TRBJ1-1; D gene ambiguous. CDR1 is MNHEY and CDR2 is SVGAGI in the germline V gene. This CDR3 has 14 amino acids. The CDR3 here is CASSLTVGNAEAFF. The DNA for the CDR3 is TGTGCCAGCAGCCTCACTGTTGGGAACGCTGAAGCTTTCTTT.

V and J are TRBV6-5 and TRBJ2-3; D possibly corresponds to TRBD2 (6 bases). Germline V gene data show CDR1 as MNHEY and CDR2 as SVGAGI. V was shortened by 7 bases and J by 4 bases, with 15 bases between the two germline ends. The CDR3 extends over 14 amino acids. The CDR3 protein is CASIEGGKPDTQYF. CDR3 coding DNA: TGTGCCAGCATCGAGGGAGGCAAGCCAGATACGCAGTATTTT.

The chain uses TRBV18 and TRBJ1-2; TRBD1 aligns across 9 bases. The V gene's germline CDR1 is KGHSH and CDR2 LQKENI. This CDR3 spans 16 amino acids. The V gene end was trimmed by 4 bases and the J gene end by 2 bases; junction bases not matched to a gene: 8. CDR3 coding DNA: TGTGCCAGCTCACTAAGACAGGGGGTTCGGAACTATGGCTACACCTTC. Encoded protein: CASSLRQGVRNYGYTF.

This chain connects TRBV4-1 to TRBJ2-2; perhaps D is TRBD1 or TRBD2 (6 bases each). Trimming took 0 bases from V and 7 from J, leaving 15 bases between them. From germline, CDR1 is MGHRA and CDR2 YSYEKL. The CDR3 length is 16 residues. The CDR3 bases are TGCGCCAGCAGCCAAGATGGACGGGGGCTCGGCGGGGAGCTGTTTTTT. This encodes CASSQDGRGLGGELFF.

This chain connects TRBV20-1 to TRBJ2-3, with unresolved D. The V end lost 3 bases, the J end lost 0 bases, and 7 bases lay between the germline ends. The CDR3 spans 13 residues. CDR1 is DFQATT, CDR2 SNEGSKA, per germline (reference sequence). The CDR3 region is CSARMSSTDTQYF. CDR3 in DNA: TGCAGTGCTAGGATGTCTAGCACAGATACGCAGTATTTT.

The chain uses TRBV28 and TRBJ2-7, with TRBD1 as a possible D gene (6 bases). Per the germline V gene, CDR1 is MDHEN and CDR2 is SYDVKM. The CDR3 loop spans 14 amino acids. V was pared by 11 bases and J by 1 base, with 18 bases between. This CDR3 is CAARGEGGSYEQYF. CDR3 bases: TGTGCCGCAAGAGGGGAAGGGGGTTCCTACGAGCAGTACTTC.